The 24 T cell receptor beta chains below come from one sample, sequenced in a study of blood T cell repertoires in COVID-19. Clones were read by immunoSEQ multiplex PCR, and TCRdb kept only the in-frame ones, dropping some. The table includes 140,000 to 150,000 clones, 80% to 90% detected once. Sequences were obtained from PBMCs or T cells enriched from blood (not recorded which). All receptors come from a woman aged 50 to 65 with acute COVID-19.

The J gene is TRBJ2-7, the V gene TRBV18; D possibly corresponds to TRBD1 (6 bases). The length of the CDR3 is 15 residues. Germline lookup yields CDR1 KGHSH and CDR2 LQKENI. V was cut by 3 bases and J by 2 bases, with 14 bases left in between. CDR3 coding DNA: TGTGCCAGCTCACCCGACAGGAGGTCGGCCTACGAGCAGTACTTC. Protein: CASSPDRRSAYEQYF.

The chain has TRBV19 and TRBJ2-1; the match to TRBD2 covers 10 bases. The CDR3 runs to 14 residues. V lost 9 bases to trimming and J lost 4 bases; unmatched junction nucleotides: 6. Per the germline V gene, CDR1 is LNHDA and CDR2 is SQIVND (reference sequence). The CDR3 DNA is TGTGCCAGGTATAGCGGGAGGACTTACAATGAGCAGTTCTTC. Translation gives CARYSGRTYNEQFF. Full variable domain (rest looked up from reference TRBV19 and TRBJ2-1): DGGITQSPKYLFRKEGQNVTLSCEQNLNHDAMYWYRQDPGQGLRLIYYSQIVNDFQKGDIAEGYSVSREKKESFPLTVTSAQKNPTAFYLCARYSGRTYNEQFFGPGTRLTVL.

This clone was counted a single time. This rearrangement joins TRBV12-3 or TRBV12-4 to TRBJ2-1; D gene ambiguous. Trimming shortened V by 7 bases and J by 5 bases, and 12 bases separated the two germline ends. The CDR3 has 13 amino acids. The chain's CDR3 is CASTDRRDNEQFF. Written as DNA, the CDR3 is TGTGCCAGCACCGATCGACGGGACAATGAGCAGTTCTTC.

This sequence joins TRBV7-4 and TRBJ2-7, with TRBD2 matching over 12 bases. There are 14 residues in the CDR3. Unmatched junction bases numbered 3, after V lost 6 bases and J lost 3 bases. Per the germline V gene, CDR1 is SGHVT and CDR2 is SQSDAQ. CDR3 DNA: TGTGCCAGCAGTACGACTAGCGGGAGCTACGAGCAGTACTTC. This gives the protein CASSTTSGSYEQYF.

V is TRBV7-2 and J is TRBJ2-7; 7 nucleotides match TRBD2. Germline V gene data show CDR1 as SGHTA and CDR2 as FQGNSA. This CDR3 is built from 15 residues. V lost 1 base and J lost 1; bases outside the gene matches: 4. CDR3 protein: CASSLDGGGSYEQYF. The CDR3 coding sequence is TGTGCCAGCAGCTTAGATGGCGGGGGATCCTACGAGCAGTACTTC.

The rearrangement joins TRBV19 to TRBJ1-1, with D unresolved. CDR1 and CDR2 from the germline V gene are LNHDA and SQIVND (reference sequence). The V gene lost 6 bases and the J gene lost 0 bases, with 11 bases spanning the gap. The CDR3 is made up of 14 amino acids. CDR3 DNA sequence: TGTGCCAGTAGAAGACAAGAACTGAACACTGAAGCTTTCTTT. It yields the protein CASRRQELNTEAFF.

The V and J genes are TRBV9 and TRBJ2-1; D might be TRBD1 (5 bases). Trimming took off 2 bases at V and 4 bases at J, with 16 bases between the two ends. The CDR3 extends over 16 amino acids. Germline CDR1 reads SGDLS; CDR2 reads YYNGEE. CDR3 amino acids: CASSVLDNVYYNEQFF. DNA of the CDR3: TGTGCCAGCAGCGTTCTGGACAACGTATATTACAATGAGCAGTTCTTC.

The V and J genes are TRBV19 and TRBJ1-2; maybe TRBD1 (6 bases). CDR3 size: 15 residues. The V end was cut by 4 bases, the J end by 1 base, with 13 bases between. Germline V gives CDR1 LNHDA, CDR2 SQIVND (reference sequence). The CDR3 DNA reads as TGTGCCAGTAGTACGACAGGATCGGTTAACTATGGCTACACCTTC. Amino acid sequence: CASSTTGSVNYGYTF.

The gene calls are TRBV6-2 or TRBV6-3 and TRBJ1-5; D ambiguous. The germline CDR1 and CDR2 sequences are MNHEY and SVGEGT. CDR3 length: 15 amino acids. Trimming pared 5 bases from V and 7 bases from J, leaving 18 bases between. The CDR3 spells CASSPQAGAGQPQHF. CDR3 bases: TGTGCCAGCAGTCCCCAGGCGGGCGCGGGCCAGCCCCAGCATTTT.

The chain is built from TRBV5-1 and TRBJ2-7; D is possibly TRBD2 (5 bases). V dropped 0 bases and J dropped 4 bases, with 14 bases sitting between them. The CDR3 loop spans 15 amino acids. Per the germline V gene, CDR1 is SGHRS and CDR2 is YFSETQ. This chain's CDR3 is CASSLAPEREYEQYF. The CDR3 DNA follows: TGCGCCAGCAGCTTGGCCCCCGAAAGGGAGTACGAGCAGTACTTC.

The CDR3 sequence: CASSPGTGREAFF. CDR3 nucleotide sequence: TGTGCCAGCAGTCCCGGGACAGGGCGTGAAGCTTTCTTT. The chain joins TRBV28 to TRBJ1-1; 9 nucleotides align to TRBD1. The length of the CDR3 is 13 residues. Germline assignment: CDR1 MDHEN and CDR2 SYDVKM. Trimming at V came to 5 bases and at J to 7 bases, leaving 5 bases not matched to a gene.

This sequence joins TRBV5-1 and TRBJ2-1; TRBD1 is a possible D gene (6 bases). The CDR3 is 14 residues long. Germline CDR1 is SGHRS and CDR2 is YFSETQ. V dropped 0 bases and J dropped 3 bases, with 7 bases sitting between them. Here the CDR3 DNA reads TGCGCCAGCAGCTTGGCAGGGGTCTACAATGAGCAGTTCTTC. It is translated as CASSLAGVYNEQFF.

The chain couples TRBV6-4 to TRBJ2-1, with 13 bases identical to TRBD2. The CDR3 is 15 amino acids. V lost 3 bases, J lost 5 bases, and 1 base stayed unmatched. Germline V gives CDR1 MRHNA, CDR2 SNTAGT. CDR3 in amino acids: CASSEGLAGHNEQFF. CDR3 sequence (DNA): TGTGCCAGCAGTGAGGGACTAGCGGGACACAATGAGCAGTTCTTC.

V and J are TRBV21-1 and TRBJ2-7; the table's D call, TRBD2, has no DNA check behind it. TRBV21-1 is tagged as a pseudogene. The CDR3 runs 19 residues. The CDR3 DNA reads TGTGCCAGCAGCAAAGTTGATATCGGGCGGGCTAGCCGAACGTACGAGCAGTACTTC. It specifies CASSKVDIGRASRTYEQYF.

This chain joins TRBV7-2 and TRBJ2-1; the D gene is possibly TRBD2 (6 bases). Germline V lookup: CDR1 SGHTA, CDR2 FQGNSA. This CDR3 has 15 residues. V was shortened by 8 bases and J by 0 bases, with 14 bases between the two germline ends. The CDR3 sequence is CASGGLPASYNEQFF. DNA for the CDR3: TGTGCCAGCGGAGGACTACCTGCCTCCTACAATGAGCAGTTCTTC.

CDR3 sequence: CASSPFPGHISYEQYF. CDR3 nucleotides: TGTGCCAGCTCACCATTCCCGGGACACATCTCCTACGAGCAGTACTTC. The rearrangement links TRBV18 to TRBJ2-7; a possible D gene is TRBD1 (6 bases). The germline V and J ends were trimmed by 2 bases and 0 bases, with 14 bases remaining between them. The length of the CDR3 is 16 residues. In germline, CDR1 is KGHSH, CDR2 LQKENI.

The rearrangement links TRBV5-4 to TRBJ1-6; tentative D call: TRBD1 (6 bases). CDR1 and CDR2 (germline): SGHNT, YYREEE (reference sequence). This CDR3 spans 15 amino acids. V lost 3 bases, J lost 10 bases, and 17 bases lay in between. The CDR3 nucleotides read TGTGCCAGCAGCTCTGGACAGTCAGGGTCGTCACCCCTCCACTTT. Residues: CASSSGQSGSSPLHF. The full variable domain, rest sourced from reference TRBV5-4 and TRBJ1-6, is ETGVTQSPTHLIKTRGQQVTLRCSSQSGHNTVSWYQQALGQGPQFIFQYYREEENGRGNFPPRFSGLQFPNYSSELNVNALELDDSALYLCASSSGQSGSSPLHFGNGTRLTVT.

Concerning this clone: One junction end disagrees with the germline gene, perhaps due to a read error. This chain uses TRBV7-2 with TRBJ2-1; D uncertain. Germline CDR1 SGHTA, CDR2 FQGNSA. The CDR3 length is 14 residues. The CDR3 DNA reads as TGTGCCAGCAGCTCCCCGACTGGCCACAATAAGCAGTTCTTC. It yields the protein CASSSPTGHNKQFF.

This clone has only a few counts. This chain joins TRBV2 and TRBJ2-4; tentatively, D is TRBD1 (6 bases). There are 13 residues in the CDR3. V was cut by 6 bases and J by 5 bases, with 11 bases left in between. In germline, CDR1 is SNHLY, CDR2 FYNNEI. CDR3 region: CASRGAGQNIQYF. CDR3 DNA: TGTGCCAGCAGGGGGGCAGGGCAAAACATTCAGTACTTC.

The V gene is TRBV18, the J gene TRBJ1-4; weak D call: TRBD1 (5 bases). The CDR3 is made up of 13 amino acids. Germline V lookup: CDR1 KGHSH, CDR2 LQKENI. Trimming took off 1 base at V and 8 bases at J, with 8 bases between the two ends. CDR3 region: CASSPQGKEKLFF. The CDR3 DNA is TGTGCCAGCTCACCACAGGGGAAGGAAAAACTGTTTTTT.

The J gene is TRBJ1-5, the V gene TRBV19, with D possibly matching TRBD1 (6 bases). Germline V lookup: CDR1 LNHDA, CDR2 SQIVND (reference sequence). Trimming stripped 5 bases from V and 3 bases from J, with 8 bases between. CDR3 size: 13 residues. CDR3 DNA sequence: TGTGCCAGTAGTCAGGGGTACAATCAGCCCCAGCATTTT. Encoded protein: CASSQGYNQPQHF.

The chain has TRBV7-2 and TRBJ1-2, with D maybe TRBD1 (5 bases). V lost 6 bases, J lost 6 bases, and 20 bases lay in between. Germline V gene lookup returns CDR1 SGHTA and CDR2 FQGNSA. The CDR3 covers 15 residues. The CDR3 loop reads CASSLGSGGQDGYTF. The CDR3 bases are TGTGCCAGCAGTCTCGGGTCGGGGGGTCAGGATGGCTACACCTTC.

The CDR3 sequence is CASSSGSGSSYNEQFF. For the CDR3, the DNA is TGTGCCAGCAGCAGCGGTAGCGGGAGCTCCTACAATGAGCAGTTCTTC. The chain combines TRBV7-9 with TRBJ2-1, with 9 bases matching TRBD2. Per the germline V gene, CDR1 is SEHNR and CDR2 is FQNEAQ (reference sequence). The V gene end was trimmed by 5 bases and the J gene end by 0 bases; junction bases not matched to a gene: 5. CDR3 length: 16 residues.

The chain is built from TRBV28 and TRBJ1-4, with TRBD1 identical over 10 bases. The CDR3 sequence is 15 residues long. Looked up from germline, CDR1 is MDHEN and CDR2 is SYDVKM. J gave up 7 bases and V 4 bases, and 6 bases lay outside the gene matches. For the CDR3, the DNA is TGTGCCAGCAGTTCGCGTCGGACAGGGGGTGAAAAACTGTTTTTT. Translated: CASSSRRTGGEKLFF.